This TCR beta chain came from a study of shared clonotypes between healthy human individuals. Per the study methods: Filtering differed since immunoSEQ provided only junctions, with no quality scores. TCRdb's table, derived via immunoSEQ multiplex PCR, lists solely in-frame clones and lacks some. V and J calls and clone size come straight from that table; D and trimming were deduced from the DNA. Altogether 1.6 million or so clones are present, approximately 98.5% being singletons, with the ten largest covering around 0.33%. The CDR3 runs to 15 residues. The germline gives CDR1 SGHTA, CDR2 FQGTGA. V gave up 3 bases and J gave up 1 base, with 9 bases separating them.

Material for sequencing was naive CD4+ T cells sorted from blood. Subset meaning: CD45RA+ positively selected. The receptor was derived from a man aged 25 to 40 in good health. This sequence joins TRBV7-3 and TRBJ2-2, with a possible D match to TRBD2 (5 bases). The CDR3 loop is CASSLDGRNTGELFF. The CDR3, as DNA: TGTGCCAGCAGCTTGGATGGGAGGAACACCGGGGAGCTGTTTTTT.